These 32 T cell receptor beta chains were all obtained from the same sample, sequenced in a study of cytomegalovirus exposure and HLA in healthy donors. Primers included in the PCR were 60 Vbeta and 13 Jbeta primers. The protocol was immunoSEQ multiplex PCR, while the TCRdb copy is restricted to in-frame clones and leaves out a portion. The sample totals roughly 72,000 clones; its top ten clones hold approximately 4.2%. Sequencing used PBMCs. Source of these receptors: a man aged 18 to 30 in good health and CMV-seropositive.

The V gene is TRBV6-1, the J gene TRBJ1-5, with D perhaps matching TRBD1 (6 bases). Germline V lookup: CDR1 MNHNS, CDR2 SASEGT. This CDR3 spans 15 amino acids. V lost 11 bases and J 5 bases, leaving 22 bases between the germline ends. The CDR3 nucleotides read TGTGCCTCCCGATCGAGGGGGGAGGGTCATCAGCCCCAGCATTTT. The encoded protein is CASRSRGEGHQPQHF.

J is TRBJ2-3 and V is TRBV5-4; tentative D call: TRBD2 (5 bases). Deletions cut 7 bases from V and 4 bases from J, with 10 bases between. The CDR3 has 12 amino acids. Germline CDR1 SGHNT, CDR2 YYREEE (reference sequence). CDR3 in DNA: TGTGCCAGCGGAAGCGGACCAGATACGCAGTATTTT. As protein: CASGSGPDTQYF.

The chain's CDR3 is CASSSGGSGLSNQPQHF. In DNA form, the CDR3 reads TGTGCCAGCAGCTCTGGGGGCTCGGGCCTGAGCAATCAGCCCCAGCATTTT. V gene TRBV7-6 combines with J gene TRBJ1-5; D is possibly TRBD1 (6 bases). The CDR3 is 17 residues long. Germline assignment: CDR1 SGHVS and CDR2 FNYEAQ. The V end lost 4 bases, the J end lost 1 base, and 17 bases lay between the germline ends.

The chain couples TRBV6-1 to TRBJ1-5; TRBD1 aligns across 10 bases. The CDR3 has 14 amino acids. V was pared by 4 bases and J by 7 bases, with 4 bases of the junction left unmatched. Germline V gene lookup returns CDR1 MNHNS and CDR2 SASEGT. CDR3 nucleotide sequence: TGTGCCAGCAGTGGACAGGGGGCAGGGCAGCCCCAGCATTTT. Translating gives CASSGQGAGQPQHF.

This chain links TRBV11-2 with TRBJ1-1; D is perhaps TRBD1 (6 bases). The CDR3 is 15 residues long. CDR1 and CDR2 (germline): SGHAT, FQNNGV. The ends were cut back, 2 bases at V and 10 bases at J, with 20 bases in the middle. In DNA form, the CDR3 reads TGTGCCAGCAGCTTACTCTCAGGTCCTCCCAGGGGAGCTTTCTTT. Translation gives CASSLLSGPPRGAFF.

V usage is TRBV6-1 and J usage is TRBJ2-7, with D possibly being TRBD2 (5 bases). CDR1 is MNHNS and CDR2 is SASEGT in the germline V gene. V was clipped by 10 bases and J by 3 bases, with 13 bases between them. The CDR3 has 12 amino acids. CDR3 DNA: TGTGCCACCCTCGACGGGGTCTACGAGCAGTACTTC. It specifies CATLDGVYEQYF.

Of note for this clone: The final CDR3 position lacks the conserved phenylalanine or tryptophan, pointing to a likely read error. The J gene is TRBJ2-7, the V gene TRBV4-2; 10 bases are a match to TRBD1. CDR1 LGHNA and CDR2 YNFKEQ come from the germline V gene. After removal of 3 bases from V and 0 bases from J, the junction contained 14 bases not matched to a gene. CDR3 length equals 19 residues. The CDR3 protein is CASSHYGMTGGSSSYEQYL. The CDR3 nucleotides are TGTGCCAGCAGCCACTACGGGATGACAGGGGGCTCTAGCTCCTACGAGCAGTACCTC.

The chain links TRBV19 to TRBJ1-1; a possible D gene is TRBD1 (5 bases). The CDR3 consists of 13 residues. Trimming shortened V by 6 bases and J by 2 bases, and 10 bases separated the two germline ends. From germline, CDR1 is LNHDA and CDR2 SQIVND (reference sequence). This CDR3 reads CASRAGFNTEAFF. DNA of the CDR3: TGTGCCAGTAGGGCAGGGTTTAACACTGAAGCTTTCTTT.

The rearrangement links TRBV27 to TRBJ2-1, with 10 bases that match TRBD2. Germline lookup yields CDR1 MNHEY and CDR2 SMNVEV (reference sequence). There are 14 residues in the CDR3. J gave up 10 bases and V 4 bases, and 7 bases lay outside the gene matches. The CDR3 sequence: CASSWSSGGGEQFF. In nucleotides, the CDR3 is TGTGCCAGCAGTTGGTCTAGCGGGGGTGGAGAGCAGTTCTTC.

The chain has TRBV6-5 and TRBJ1-2; D call uncertain. The CDR3 runs to 13 residues. Trimming stripped 4 bases from V and 2 bases from J, with 8 bases between. Germline V gene sequence: CDR1 MNHEY, CDR2 SVGAGI. Written as DNA, the CDR3 is TGTGCCAGCAGTTCGTCCCGGAACTATGGCTACACCTTC. Amino acids: CASSSSRNYGYTF.

The chain has TRBV2 and TRBJ2-2; 8 bases align to TRBD1. Germline CDR1 is SNHLY and CDR2 is FYNNEI. Trimming cost V 5 bases and J 4 bases; bases outside gene matches: 9. The CDR3 consists of 16 residues. The CDR3 bases are TGTGCCAGCAGTACCCTGACAGGGGAACCCACCGGGGAGCTGTTTTTT. This sequence encodes CASSTLTGEPTGELFF.

V is TRBV4-2 and J is TRBJ2-1, with 10 nucleotides matching TRBD2. Losses at the gene ends were 1 base for V and 1 base for J; bases not matched to a gene: 7. Germline CDR1 and CDR2: LGHNA and YNFKEQ. CDR3 length equals 18 residues. CDR3 amino acids: CASSQVAGGWDSYNEQFF. The CDR3 DNA follows: TGTGCCAGCAGCCAAGTAGCGGGGGGTTGGGATTCCTACAATGAGCAGTTCTTC.

V is TRBV29-1 and J is TRBJ1-1; 7 bases align to TRBD1. The V segment lost 7 bases and the J segment 3 bases; nucleotides outside the gene matches: 20. This CDR3 region has 17 residues. Per germline, CDR1 SQVTM and CDR2 ANQGSEA. CDR3 sequence (DNA): TGCAGCGCCGCGCCCCAATTCGGCCAGACAGGGTACACTGAAGCTTTCTTT. Encoded protein: CSAAPQFGQTGYTEAFF.

The chain combines TRBV18 with TRBJ1-4; 9 positions match TRBD1. In germline, CDR1 is KGHSH, CDR2 LQKENI. The CDR3 consists of 15 residues. V shed 3 bases and J 8 bases; nucleotides not matched to a gene: 7. The CDR3 protein is CASSPLGQGMEKLFF. For the CDR3, the DNA is TGTGCCAGCTCACCGCTGGGACAGGGTATGGAAAAACTGTTTTTT.

This chain connects TRBV6-4 to TRBJ1-2; 8 bases align to TRBD1. The trim removed 7 bases at V and 3 bases at J, leaving 10 bases unmatched. This CDR3 contains 15 residues. Germline CDR1 is MRHNA and CDR2 is SNTAGT. The chain's CDR3 is CASKQGASLDYGYTF. The CDR3, as DNA: TGTGCCAGCAAGCAGGGGGCGAGTCTGGACTATGGCTACACCTTC.

This rearrangement joins TRBV27 to TRBJ1-2; 7 nucleotides line up with TRBD1. V was pared by 2 bases and J by 7 bases, with 7 bases of the junction left unmatched. Germline V lookup: CDR1 MNHEY, CDR2 SMNVEV (reference sequence). This CDR3 contains 14 residues. CDR3 nucleotide sequence: TGTGCCAGCAGTTTACTCGGCAGGGGGAGTGGCTACACCTTC. It codes for CASSLLGRGSGYTF.

The chain carries TRBV29-1 and TRBJ2-3; 7 positions match TRBD1. Germline trimming cut 3 bases from V and 2 bases from J; bases unmatched to any gene: 5. Germline CDR1 SQVTM, CDR2 ANQGSEA. The CDR3 consists of 14 residues. Written as DNA, the CDR3 is TGCAGCGTTGAGCGACAGGGAATCACAGATACGCAGTATTTT. Protein product: CSVERQGITDTQYF.

The CDR3 nucleotides read TGTGCCAGCGTGAGCGGGAGTGGCAATGAGCAGTTCTTC. Encoded protein: CASVSGSGNEQFF. The rearrangement uses TRBV28 and TRBJ2-1, with 8 bases identical to TRBD2. CDR3 size: 13 residues. J gave up 6 bases and V 8 bases, and 6 bases lay outside the gene matches. From germline, CDR1 is MDHEN and CDR2 SYDVKM.

The rearrangement uses TRBV7-2 and TRBJ2-1; D is perhaps TRBD2 (5 bases). V lost 5 bases and J 6 bases, leaving 17 bases between the germline ends. This CDR3 is 15 amino acids long. The germline CDR1 and CDR2 sequences are SGHTA and FQGNSA. The CDR3 coding sequence is TGTGCCAGCAGCGGTAGCGCCATGGGGTTCAATGAGCAGTTCTTC. This gives the protein CASSGSAMGFNEQFF. The variable domain in full, with the rest retrieved from reference TRBV7-2 and TRBJ2-1, is GAGVSQSPSNKVTEKGKDVELRCDPISGHTALYWYRQSLGQGLEFLIYFQGNSAPDKSGLPSDRFSAERTGGSVSTLTIQRTQQEDSAVYLCASSGSAMGFNEQFFGPGTRLTVL.

This chain uses TRBV2 with TRBJ1-2; D perhaps matches TRBD1 (6 bases). This CDR3 region has 12 residues. Trimming removed 6 bases at V and 7 bases at J, with 12 bases between. The germline V gene has CDR1 SNHLY and CDR2 FYNNEI. The CDR3 nucleotides read TGTGCCAGCAGCACAGGGCTGTCTGGCTACACCTTC. As protein: CASSTGLSGYTF.

This rearrangement joins TRBV30 to TRBJ2-2, with a possible D match to TRBD2 (6 bases). The CDR3 covers 14 residues. Per the germline V gene, CDR1 is GTSNPN and CDR2 is SVGIG (reference sequence). V lost 8 bases and J 3 bases, leaving 16 bases between the germline ends. The CDR3 DNA reads as TGTGCCCGGGGGACGGACACTTACACCGGGGAGCTGTTTTTT. Translating it yields CARGTDTYTGELFF.

Concerning this clone itself: The junction differs from germline at one of its ends, possibly a read error. The V gene is TRBV9, the J gene TRBJ2-7; D is tentatively TRBD1 or TRBD2 (7 bases each). The CDR3 runs to 15 residues. CDR1 and CDR2 from the germline V gene are SGDLS and YYNGEE. The CDR3 DNA sequence: TGTGCCAGCATCGTAGGGGGGGACAGCTCCTACGAGCAGTACTTC. Amino acids: CASIVGGDSSYEQYF.

The chain carries TRBV6-1 and TRBJ2-5, with D possibly matching TRBD1 (7 bases). The J call may be in error: the DNA end matches TRBJ2-7 better. CDR3 length equals 17 residues. Germline V lookup: CDR1 MNHNS, CDR2 SASEGT. This chain's CDR3 is CASSAYFKGAGSYEQYF. Here the CDR3 DNA reads TGTGCCAGCAGTGCATACTTTAAGGGGGCGGGATCCTACGAGCAGTACTTC.

The chain joins TRBV5-4 to TRBJ2-7; 10 positions agree with TRBD1. CDR3 length: 15 amino acids. Germline V gene lookup returns CDR1 SGHNT and CDR2 YYREEE (reference sequence). Trimming removed 4 bases from V and 6 bases from J; junction bases left unmatched: 10. CDR3: CASSRPGQGQFEQYF. CDR3 nucleotide sequence: TGTGCCAGCAGCCGGCCGGGACAGGGGCAGTTCGAGCAGTACTTC.

Regarding this clone: Other DNA sequences in the same sample also yield this CDR3. This chain uses TRBV28 with TRBJ1-2; 8 bases agree with TRBD1. The V gene end was trimmed by 2 bases and the J gene end by 4 bases; junction bases not matched to a gene: 0. The CDR3 totals 13 residues. The germline V gene has CDR1 MDHEN and CDR2 SYDVKM. The CDR3 region has the DNA TGTGCCAGCAGTTTAGGGACAGGCTATGGCTACACCTTC. Translated, it gives CASSLGTGYGYTF.

This chain connects TRBV29-1 to TRBJ2-7; TRBD1 is a possible D gene (5 bases). Trimming took off 2 bases at V and 3 bases at J, with 11 bases between the two ends. The CDR3 contains 13 residues. Germline V gene data show CDR1 as SQVTM and CDR2 as ANQGSEA. The CDR3 sequence is CSVESGQDYEQYF. CDR3 in DNA: TGCAGCGTTGAATCAGGGCAAGACTACGAGCAGTACTTC.

This chain uses TRBV29-1 with TRBJ2-7, with 11 positions matching TRBD2. CDR3 length: 14 residues. Unmatched junction bases numbered 2, after V lost 2 bases and J lost 2 bases. Germline loops: CDR1 SQVTM, CDR2 ANQGSEA. In DNA, the CDR3 is TGCAGCGTTGAAATGACTAGCGGGACCTACGAGCAGTACTTC. The encoded protein is CSVEMTSGTYEQYF.

Here the CDR3 DNA reads TGTGCCAGCAGCCATTACCCCCGGGACAGGGATGACGAGCAGTACTTC. Residues: CASSHYPRDRDDEQYF. This chain links TRBV7-2 with TRBJ2-7; 9 bases line up with TRBD1. The V segment lost 5 bases and the J segment 5 bases; nucleotides outside the gene matches: 13. The CDR3 has 16 residues. CDR1 is SGHTA, CDR2 FQGNSA, per germline.

The V call is TRBV5-1, the J call TRBJ2-7; 8 positions match TRBD1. V gave up 0 bases and J gave up 5 bases; unmatched junction bases: 10. The CDR3 is 16 residues long. Germline CDR1 reads SGHRS; CDR2 reads YFSETQ. CDR3 loop: CASSLEGTGGRNEQYF. As DNA, the CDR3 is TGCGCCAGCAGCTTGGAGGGGACAGGAGGGAGGAACGAGCAGTACTTC.

The chain links TRBV5-1 to TRBJ1-6, with TRBD1 matching over 7 bases. The V and J ends lost 4 bases and 8 bases, in that order; junction bases with no gene match: 9. This CDR3 comprises 15 residues. The germline gives CDR1 SGHRS, CDR2 YFSETQ. The CDR3 DNA is TGCGCCAGCAGCGCCCGACAGGGTTGGGATTCACCCCTCCACTTT. This codes for CASSARQGWDSPLHF.

The genes are TRBV14 and TRBJ2-7; D not certain. CDR1 and CDR2 (germline): SGHDN, FVKESK. Between the trimmed V and J ends, which lost 5 bases and 1 base, there was a span of 12 bases. This CDR3 is 14 amino acids long. The CDR3 DNA follows: TGTGCCAGCAGCGTCGCACTCCGATCCTACGAGCAGTACTTC. As protein: CASSVALRSYEQYF.

The CDR3: CASRTLSEGTDTQYF. In DNA, the CDR3 is TGTGCCAGCAGAACGTTAAGCGAGGGTACAGATACGCAGTATTTT. The chain uses TRBV6-5 and TRBJ2-3, with D tentatively TRBD2 (5 bases). The germline V and J ends were trimmed by 6 bases and 3 bases, with 16 bases remaining between them. There are 15 residues in the CDR3. Germline loops: CDR1 MNHEY, CDR2 SVGAGI.